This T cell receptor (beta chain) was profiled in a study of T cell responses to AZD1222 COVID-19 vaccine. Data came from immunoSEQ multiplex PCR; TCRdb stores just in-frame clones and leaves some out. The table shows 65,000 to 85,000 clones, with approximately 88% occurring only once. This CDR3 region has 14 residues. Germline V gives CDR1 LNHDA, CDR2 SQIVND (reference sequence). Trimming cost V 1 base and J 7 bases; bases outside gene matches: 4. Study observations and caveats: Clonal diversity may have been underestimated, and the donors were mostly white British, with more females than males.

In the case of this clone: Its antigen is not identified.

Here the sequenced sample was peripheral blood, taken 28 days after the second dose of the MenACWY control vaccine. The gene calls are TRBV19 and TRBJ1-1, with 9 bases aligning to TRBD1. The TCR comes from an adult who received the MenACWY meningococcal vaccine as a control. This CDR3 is CASSIGGQGNEAFF. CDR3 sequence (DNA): TGTGCCAGTAGTATAGGAGGACAGGGGAATGAAGCTTTCTTT. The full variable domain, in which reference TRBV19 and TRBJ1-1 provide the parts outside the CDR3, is DGGITQSPKYLFRKEGQNVTLSCEQNLNHDAMYWYRQDPGQGLRLIYYSQIVNDFQKGDIAEGYSVSREKKESFPLTVTSAQKNPTAFYLCASSIGGQGNEAFFGQGTRLTVV.